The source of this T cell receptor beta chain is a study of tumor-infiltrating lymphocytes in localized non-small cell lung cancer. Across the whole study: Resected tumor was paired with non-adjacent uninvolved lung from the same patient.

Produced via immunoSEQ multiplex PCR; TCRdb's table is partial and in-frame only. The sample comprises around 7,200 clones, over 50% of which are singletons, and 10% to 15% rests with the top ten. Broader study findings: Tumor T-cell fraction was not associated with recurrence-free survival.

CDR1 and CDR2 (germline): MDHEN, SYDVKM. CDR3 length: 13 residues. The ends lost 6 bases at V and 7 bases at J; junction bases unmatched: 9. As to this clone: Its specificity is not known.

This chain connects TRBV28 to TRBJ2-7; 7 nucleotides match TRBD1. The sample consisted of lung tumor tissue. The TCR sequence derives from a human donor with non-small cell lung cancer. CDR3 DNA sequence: TGTGCCAGCAGGCGACAGGGTCTTTATGAGCAGTACTTC. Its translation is CASRRQGLYEQYF.